Presented here are 11 T cell receptor beta chains from one specimen sequenced in a study of cytomegalovirus exposure and HLA in healthy donors. The PCR employed 60 Vbeta primers together with 13 Jbeta primers. Data came from immunoSEQ multiplex PCR; TCRdb stores just in-frame clones and leaves some out. The sample contains 150,000 to 200,000 clones, roughly 80% of which appear only once. Sequenced: PBMCs. The receptor set was obtained from a woman aged 18-29 years in good health and CMV-seronegative.

The V and J genes are TRBV19 and TRBJ2-1; 11 nucleotides match TRBD1. V lost 4 bases, J lost 2 bases, and 4 bases stayed unmatched. The CDR3 consists of 16 residues. CDR1 LNHDA and CDR2 SQIVND come from the germline V gene (reference sequence). CDR3 in DNA: TGTGCCAGTAGTACCCCGGACAGGGGGCCCTACAATGAGCAGTTCTTC. Its protein is CASSTPDRGPYNEQFF.

The V and J genes are TRBV6-5 and TRBJ1-6; 9 bases agree with TRBD1. There are 15 residues in the CDR3. J gave up 7 bases and V 0 bases, and 1 base lay outside the gene matches. The germline V gene has CDR1 MNHEY and CDR2 SVGAGI. The CDR3, as DNA: TGTGCCAGCAGTTACTCCGGGACAGGGAATTCACCCCTCCACTTT. This encodes CASSYSGTGNSPLHF.

The chain links TRBV4-3 to TRBJ1-1, with 7 bases that match TRBD1. This CDR3 is 16 amino acids long. Unmatched junction bases numbered 7, after V lost 0 bases and J lost 3 bases. CDR1 and CDR2 (germline): LGHNA, YSLEER. CDR3 sequence reads: CASSQESAGGYTEAFF. CDR3 nucleotide sequence: TGCGCCAGCAGCCAAGAGTCGGCAGGGGGGTACACTGAAGCTTTCTTT.

This clone was seen more than once but under ten times. The chain links TRBV5-8 to TRBJ1-4, with TRBD1 as a possible D gene (5 bases). V lost 0 bases and J lost 4, with 10 bases in between. This CDR3 region has 15 residues. Germline-derived CDR1 and CDR2 are SGHTS and YDEGEE. In nucleotides, the CDR3 is TGTGCCAGCAGCTTGGTGAGGACACTTAATGAAAAACTGTTTTTT. Its translation: CASSLVRTLNEKLFF.

V is TRBV6-5 and J is TRBJ1-1; no reliable D call. Between the trimmed V and J ends, which lost 4 bases and 1 base, there was a span of 13 bases. The CDR3 has 15 residues. Germline V gives CDR1 MNHEY, CDR2 SVGAGI. CDR3 loop: CASSSPANGNTEAFF. Here the CDR3 DNA reads TGTGCCAGCAGTTCCCCCGCGAATGGGAACACTGAAGCTTTCTTT.

The count of this clone is one. V usage is TRBV10-3 and J usage is TRBJ2-7, with 9 bases identical to TRBD1. The germline V gene encodes CDR1 ENHRY and CDR2 SYGVKD. CDR3 size: 13 residues. The V and J ends lost 5 bases and 3 bases, in that order; junction bases with no gene match: 2. The CDR3 DNA sequence: TGTGCCATCAGTCTGGGACAGGGCTACGAGCAGTACTTC. This sequence encodes CAISLGQGYEQYF.

The J gene is TRBJ2-1, the V gene TRBV27; the D is unclear. Germline V gene lookup returns CDR1 MNHEY and CDR2 SMNVEV (reference sequence). Trimming shortened V by 3 bases and J by 6 bases, and 9 bases separated the two germline ends. CDR3 length equals 13 residues. DNA for the CDR3: TGTGCCAGCAGTTTTGGCTCATCCAATGAGCAGTTCTTC. This gives the protein CASSFGSSNEQFF.

The V and J genes are TRBV19 and TRBJ2-7; 8 nucleotides match TRBD2. Per germline, CDR1 LNHDA and CDR2 SQIVND (reference sequence). The CDR3 sequence is 15 residues long. With 2 bases clipped from V and 3 bases from J, the junction kept 6 bases outside the gene matches. The CDR3 loop reads CASSIIGGGSYEQYF. The CDR3 DNA sequence: TGTGCCAGTAGTATAATTGGCGGGGGGAGCTACGAGCAGTACTTC.

The genes are TRBV27 and TRBJ1-2; possibly TRBD1 for D (5 bases). Germline loops: CDR1 MNHEY, CDR2 SMNVEV (reference sequence). V was clipped by 6 bases and J by 7 bases, with 18 bases between them. CDR3 length: 14 residues. CDR3 DNA: TGTGCCAGCAGGGGGCAGGGTATATATCGTGGCTACACCTTC. As protein: CASRGQGIYRGYTF.

This clone was seen a few times. This CDR3 is CSVWTGEIYEKLFF. The DNA for the CDR3 is TGCAGCGTCTGGACAGGGGAAATTTATGAAAAACTGTTTTTT. The chain combines TRBV29-1 with TRBJ1-4; 9 nucleotides align to TRBD1. The J segment lost 6 bases and the V segment lost 6 bases, leaving 8 bases of the junction unmatched. CDR3 size: 14 residues. Germline V gene sequence: CDR1 SQVTM, CDR2 ANQGSEA.

This clone occurred once. The J gene is TRBJ1-2, the V gene TRBV27; tentative D call: TRBD1 (6 bases). Per germline, CDR1 MNHEY and CDR2 SMNVEV (reference sequence). V gave up 8 bases and J gave up 0 bases, with 13 bases separating them. The CDR3 is made up of 14 amino acids. DNA for the CDR3: TGTGCCAGCCGCTTGACAGGCACTAACTATGGCTACACCTTC. It codes for CASRLTGTNYGYTF.